These T cell receptor beta chains were read from a single sample in a study of CD8+ T cells in alopecia areata. TCRdb keeps only in-frame clones here, not all; method: immunoSEQ multiplex PCR. Of 110,000 to 150,000 clones in the sample, 62% were seen once. The sequencing input was CD8+ T cells sorted from blood. The receptors here all came from a human donor in good health. Both conserved end residues are part of each CDR3. Each record gives: clone size, J gene, D gene, V gene, CDR3 protein, CDR3 DNA. The D gene is left open where the match is weak. Size values are once, few and many counts, or a class for expanded clones, and some rows have none.

few | TRBJ2-2 | TRBD2 | TRBV4-1 | CASSQDPTSGRAGNTGELFF | TGCGCCAGCAGCCAAGATCCCACTAGCGGGAGGGCCGGGAACACCGGGGAGCTGTTTTTT
few | TRBJ2-7 | TRBD2 | TRBV25-1 | CASSEGGLAGGEEQYF | TGTGCCAGCAGTGAAGGGGGACTAGCGGGAGGGGAAGAGCAGTACTTC
once | TRBJ1-5 | TRBD1 | TRBV27 | CASSSRGSNQPQHF | TGTGCCAGCAGTAGCAGGGGGAGCAATCAGCCCCAGCATTTT
. | TRBJ1-2 | . | TRBV29-1 | CSVEVHGGGYTF | TGCAGCGTTGAAGTACACGGCGGAGGCTACACCTTC
. | TRBJ2-7 | . | TRBV11-1 | CASSLGTGGPYEQYF | TGTGCCAGCAGCTTAGGTACCGGCGGGCCCTACGAGCAGTACTTC
once | TRBJ2-2 | . | TRBV6-5 | CASSYSTRDTGELFF | TGTGCCAGCAGTTACTCGACGCGCGACACCGGGGAGCTGTTTTTT
few | TRBJ1-2 | . | TRBV9 | CASMSGPAYGYTF | TGTGCCAGCATGTCGGGACCTGCCTATGGCTACACCTTC
. | TRBJ2-1 | . | TRBV7-9 | CASSDTADGSSYNEQFF | TGTGCCAGCAGCGATACGGCCGACGGGAGCTCCTACAATGAGCAGTTCTTC
. | TRBJ1-2 | . | TRBV5-6 | CASSPDFTSNYGYTF | TGTGCCAGCAGCCCGGACTTTACATCTAACTATGGCTACACCTTC
. | TRBJ1-5 | TRBD1 | TRBV5-1 | CASSLNGQGGQPQHF | TGCGCCAGCAGCTTGAACGGGCAGGGGGGTCAGCCCCAGCATTTT
once | TRBJ2-1 | TRBD2 | TRBV30 | CAWSVGTSLGNEQFF | TGTGCCTGGAGTGTCGGGACTAGCCTGGGTAATGAGCAGTTCTTC
once | TRBJ2-7 | . | TRBV5-4 | CASTYAGLAYEQYF | TGTGCCAGCACCTACGCCGGGTTAGCCTACGAGCAGTACTTC
. | TRBJ2-7 | TRBD2 | TRBV10-3 | CAIRPTSGMAYEQYF | TGTGCCATCAGACCGACTAGCGGGATGGCCTACGAGCAGTACTTC
once | TRBJ2-7 | TRBD1 | TRBV2 | CASRNRDRGPYEQYF | TGTGCCAGCAGGAACCGGGACAGGGGTCCCTACGAGCAGTACTTC
. | TRBJ2-7 | . | TRBV25-1 | CASSEYSNEQYF | TGTGCCAGCAGTGAATATTCCAACGAGCAGTACTTC
. | TRBJ1-1 | TRBD1 | TRBV29-1 | CSVVGDRGVTEAFF | TGCAGCGTTGTCGGGGACAGGGGCGTAACTGAAGCTTTCTTT
few | TRBJ1-5 | . | TRBV7-9 | CASSPDLGPQHF | TGTGCCAGCAGCCCTGACTTAGGCCCCCAGCATTTT
few | TRBJ2-1 | TRBD2 | TRBV29-1 | CSVALAGEWYYNEQFF | TGCAGCGTCGCTCTAGCGGGGGAGTGGTATTACAATGAGCAGTTCTTC
. | TRBJ2-7 | TRBD1 | TRBV13 | CASSPGQGYYEQYF | TGTGCCAGCAGCCCCGGACAGGGTTACTACGAGCAGTACTTC
. | TRBJ2-1 | TRBD2 | TRBV6-5 | CASSSPSGSSYNEQFF | TGTGCCAGCAGTTCTCCCAGCGGGAGCTCCTACAATGAGCAGTTCTTC
. | TRBJ1-1 | . | TRBV29-1 | CSGERSAEAFF | TGCAGCGGGGAAAGGAGCGCTGAAGCTTTCTTT
. | TRBJ2-2 | . | TRBV19 | CASSIDGREIGELFF | TGTGCCAGTAGTATAGATGGCAGGGAAATCGGGGAGCTGTTTTTT